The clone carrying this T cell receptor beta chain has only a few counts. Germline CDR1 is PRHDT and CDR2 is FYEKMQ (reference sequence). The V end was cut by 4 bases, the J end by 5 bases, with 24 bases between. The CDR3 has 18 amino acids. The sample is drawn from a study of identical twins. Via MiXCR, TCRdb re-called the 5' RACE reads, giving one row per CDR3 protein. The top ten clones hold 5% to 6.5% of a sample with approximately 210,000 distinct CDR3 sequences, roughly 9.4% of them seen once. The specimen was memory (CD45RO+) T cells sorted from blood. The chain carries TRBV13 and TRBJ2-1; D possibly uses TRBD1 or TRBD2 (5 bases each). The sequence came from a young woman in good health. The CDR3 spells CASSWKTLIRGAHNEQFF. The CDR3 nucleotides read TGTGCCAGCAGCTGGAAAACCCTCATTCGAGGGGCCCACAATGAGCAGTTCTTC. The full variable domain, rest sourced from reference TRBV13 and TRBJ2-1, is AAGVIQSPRHLIKEKRETATLKCYPIPRHDTVYWYQQGPGQDPQFLISFYEKMQSDKGSIPDRFSAQQFSDYHSELNMSSLELGDSALYFCASSWKTLIRGAHNEQFFGPGTRLTVL.